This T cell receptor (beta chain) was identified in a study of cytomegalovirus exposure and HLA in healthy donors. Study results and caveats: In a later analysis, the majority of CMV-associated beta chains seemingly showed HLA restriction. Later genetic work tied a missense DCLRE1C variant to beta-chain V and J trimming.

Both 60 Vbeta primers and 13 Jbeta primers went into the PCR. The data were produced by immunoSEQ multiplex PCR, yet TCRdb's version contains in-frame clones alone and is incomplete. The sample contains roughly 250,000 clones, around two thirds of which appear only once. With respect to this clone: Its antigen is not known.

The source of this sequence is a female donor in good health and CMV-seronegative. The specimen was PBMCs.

CDR3 DNA: TGTGCCAGCAGCCCAGGGGGGAGCGGGAGGAACACAGATACGCAGTATTTT. It translates to CASSPGGSGRNTDTQYF. The chain is built from TRBV5-4 and TRBJ2-3; 9 nucleotides match TRBD2. Unmatched junction bases numbered 11, after V lost 4 bases and J lost 2 bases. Germline CDR1 SGHNT, CDR2 YYREEE (reference sequence). The CDR3 is 17 amino acids.